A selection of T cell receptor beta chains follows, all from one sample in a study of cytomegalovirus exposure and HLA in healthy donors. The data were produced by immunoSEQ multiplex PCR, yet TCRdb's version contains in-frame clones alone and is incomplete. The sample has about 190,000 clones, about 85% seen once. Sequencing was carried out using PBMCs. All receptors derive from a woman in her fifties or sixties in good health and CMV-seropositive. The conserved cysteine and the conserved F or W are not part of the CDR3 here. The D gene is left open where the match is weak.

v_gene	d_gene	len	CDR3aa
TRBV10-1	TRBD2	13	ASPKAGGKRNTQY
TRBV7-9	TRBD1	17	ASSLDLLATGGSTDTQY
TRBV6-1	TRBD2	13	ASSGLAGGPDTQY
TRBV28	TRBD1	13	ASSPRDRGGYEQY
TRBV12-5	TRBD2	16	ASGLVLLGGTFTDTQY
TRBV5-4	.	11	ASSLWGGDEAF
TRBV7-9	.	14	ASSLNLQANTGELF
TRBV6-5	.	10	ASSGQTYGYT
TRBV19	.	11	ASSRVGTDTQY
TRBV7-9	TRBD1	16	ASSFNMGRDRGRDTQY
TRBV7-2	TRBD2	14	ASSLGMGLAGGQQF
TRBV4-1	TRBD1	13	ASSPFGQDHYGYT
TRBV16	.	12	ASSQRGKDTEAF
TRBV9	TRBD1	13	ASSLGQSSTDTQY
TRBV29-1	.	11	SVEQTGNYGYT
TRBV5-1	.	16	ASSLSGGGLPSGNTIY
TRBV29-1	TRBD1	12	SVGLSGGNEKLF
TRBV29-1	.	12	SAKYRGGSYEQY
TRBV4-1	TRBD2	13	ASSQRRGGFDEQY
TRBV9	.	13	ASSVGSGGENEQY
TRBV5-6	TRBD1	13	ASSSGTELGTEAF
TRBV7-9	.	13	ASSLLGGRRDIQY
TRBV4-1	TRBD1	14	ASSPLGTGSSYEQY
TRBV5-1	.	12	ASFGGAGNYEQY
TRBV29-1	TRBD2	14	SVEGTTSGVGDTQY
TRBV27	.	10	ASSSPGYGYT
TRBV6-4	.	9	ATRDTGELF
TRBV7-9	TRBD2	14	ASSLAFGGGADEQF
TRBV29-1	.	11	SVGSGGTDTQY
TRBV7-3	.	14	ASRPWGWGGADTQY
TRBV7-2	.	12	ASSLPGSLYEQY
TRBV7-9	.	14	ASSLGWGRTNTEAF
TRBV7-2	.	13	ASSFSIVPREGYT
TRBV6-6	.	14	ASSSLFVSAKNIQY
TRBV14	.	13	ASSHLGAQGHPEF
TRBV28	.	13	ASSYVGSWTDTQY
TRBV15	TRBD1	14	ATSRDSRDRRETQY
TRBV2	TRBD2	14	ASSPWGLAGTDTQY
TRBV27	TRBD2	11	ASGLVYTGELF
TRBV4-2	.	14	ASSQEEWVSNSPLH
TRBV6-1	.	12	ASRLQGGADTQY
TRBV27	.	11	ASSQGTAEKLF
TRBV6-5	.	13	ASSYFGRANTEAF
TRBV28	.	13	ASIEPSRGSYGYT
TRBV7-3	TRBD1	14	ASSQQGRDRGHGYT
TRBV7-3	.	13	ASSLTRQAYYGYT
TRBV9	TRBD1	16	ASSASWVTGVKGNTIY
TRBV4-2	TRBD2	18	ASSQPGTSGGRYSYNEQF